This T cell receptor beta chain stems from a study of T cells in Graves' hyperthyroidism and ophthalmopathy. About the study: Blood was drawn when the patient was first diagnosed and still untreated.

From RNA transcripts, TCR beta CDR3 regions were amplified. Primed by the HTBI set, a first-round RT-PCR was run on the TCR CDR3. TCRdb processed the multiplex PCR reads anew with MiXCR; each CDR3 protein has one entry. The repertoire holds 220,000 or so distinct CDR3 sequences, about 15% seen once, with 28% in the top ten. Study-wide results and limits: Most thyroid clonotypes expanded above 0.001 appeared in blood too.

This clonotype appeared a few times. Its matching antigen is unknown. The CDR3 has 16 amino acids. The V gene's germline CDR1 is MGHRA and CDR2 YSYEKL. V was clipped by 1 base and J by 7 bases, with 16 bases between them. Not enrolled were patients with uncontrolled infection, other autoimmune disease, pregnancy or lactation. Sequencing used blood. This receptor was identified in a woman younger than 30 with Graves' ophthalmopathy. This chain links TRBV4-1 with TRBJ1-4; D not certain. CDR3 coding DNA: TGCGCCAGCAGCCAAGTGTTGCAGTACCTTGCTGAAAAACTGTTTTTT. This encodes CASSQVLQYLAEKLFF.